This T cell receptor (beta chain) was sequenced during a study of cytomegalovirus exposure and HLA in healthy donors. Note on this clone: The antigen remains unidentified.

Germline assignment: CDR1 SEHNR and CDR2 FQNEAQ (reference sequence). The V gene lost 5 bases and the J gene lost 6 bases, with 13 bases spanning the gap. The CDR3 contains 13 residues. Study outcomes and limitations: Reports showed the classifier diagnosing cytomegalovirus status with high specificity and sensitivity. More clonal expansion characterized HLA-associated TCR beta chains than equally common others in a later analysis.

In the PCR, 60 Vbeta and 13 Jbeta primers were used. TCRdb keeps only in-frame clones here, not all; method: immunoSEQ multiplex PCR. The table has about 120,000 clones, roughly 79% seen once. The rearrangement links TRBV7-9 to TRBJ1-1; D is unclear. The receptor was derived from a woman in her twenties or thirties in good health and CMV-seronegative. Sequences were obtained from PBMCs. The CDR3 nucleotides are TGTGCCAGCAGCGTGACAACGAGCCCTGAAGCTTTCTTT. It translates to CASSVTTSPEAFF.